These T cell receptor beta chains were read from a single sample in a study of T cells in Graves' hyperthyroidism and ophthalmopathy. From the multiplex PCR reads, TCRdb called clonotypes with MiXCR, one entry per CDR3 protein. The sample contains about 570,000 distinct CDR3 sequences, about 43% of which appear only once. The sample comprised peripheral blood or thyroid tissue (not recorded which). Every receptor here comes from an adult woman with Graves' disease, either hyperthyroidism or ophthalmopathy (not recorded which). Each CDR3 is given with its conserved first and last residue. D genes are given only for firm matches. Size is stated for part of the rows, as once, few or many counts, or as a class when the clone is expanded.

TRBJ2-7 NA TRBV5-5 TRBD1 TGCGCCAGCAGCACGGAAAGGGGGCTCGAGCAGTACTTC CASSTERGLEQYF
TRBJ2-6 many TRBV11-1 TRBD1 TGTGCCAGCAGCGCCGGACAGGTCAGCTCTGGGGCCAACGTCCTGACTTTC CASSAGQVSSGANVLTF
TRBJ2-7 NA TRBV7-2 NA TGTGCCAGCAGCCTCACCGGGACACTGGCCTACGAGCAGTACTTC CASSLTGTLAYEQYF
TRBJ1-2 many TRBV20-1 NA TGCAGTGCTTCGACGGGGTCGTCTCTTTATGGCTACACCTTC CSASTGSSLYGYTF
TRBJ2-7 many TRBV7-8 TRBD1 TGTGCCAGCAGCCCAGGGGGACGGGTAGTAGACTACGAGCAGTACTTC CASSPGGRVVDYEQYF
TRBJ1-3 NA TRBV7-3 NA TGTGCCAGCAGCTTAACAGGCGCCCTTGGAAACACCATATATTTT CASSLTGALGNTIYF
TRBJ2-2 once TRBV20-1 NA TGCAGTGCTAGGTCTGGGGCGTACACTGGGGAGCTGTTTTTT CSARSGAYTGELFF
TRBJ1-6 many TRBV7-3 NA TGTGCCAGCAGCTTCTCGGTGAATTCACCCCTCCACTTT CASSFSVNSPLHF
TRBJ1-1 NA TRBV7-8 NA TGTGCCAGCAGCTTACTCGAGGAGACTGAAGCTTTCTTT CASSLLEETEAFF
TRBJ1-3 once TRBV6-5 NA TGTGCCAGCAGTTACTCGAGAGGTGGAAACACCATATATTTT CASSYSRGGNTIYF
TRBJ1-5 NA TRBV20-1 TRBD1 TGCAGTGCTAGAGTGACAGGGTCGGGCCAGCCCCAGCATTTT CSARVTGSGQPQHF
TRBJ1-5 once TRBV19 NA TGTGCCAGTAGTATGCTTCTCCTGGTACGCAATCAGCCCCAGCATTTT CASSMLLLVRNQPQHF
TRBJ1-2 NA TRBV29-1 TRBD1 TGCAGCGTTGGGGACAGGGGAATCTATGGCTACACCTTC CSVGDRGIYGYTF
TRBJ1-5 many TRBV20-1 NA TGCAGTGCTAGAGTCGCGGGCAATCAGCCCCAGCATTTT CSARVAGNQPQHF
TRBJ2-7 NA TRBV7-2 TRBD1 TGTGCCAGCAGCTTAAACAGGGGAATCGAGCAGTACTTC CASSLNRGIEQYF
TRBJ1-1 few TRBV10-3 NA TGTGCCATCAGTGGAGGACCCCCGAACACTGAAGCTTTCTTT CAISGGPPNTEAFF
TRBJ1-1 NA TRBV29-1 NA TGCAGCTTAGAGGGACAGAACACTGAAGCTTTCTTT CSLEGQNTEAFF
TRBJ2-6 NA TRBV7-7 NA TGTGCCAGCTCTGACGCCTCTGGGGCCAACGTCCTGACTTTC CASSDASGANVLTF
TRBJ2-2 NA TRBV7-3 NA TGTGCCAGCAGGACCGGGACTAACACCGGGGAGCTGTTTTTT CASRTGTNTGELFF
TRBJ1-1 NA TRBV2 NA TGTGCCAGCAGCAGACAGACCGGTGTCACTGAAGCTTTCTTT CASSRQTGVTEAFF
TRBJ2-5 NA TRBV10-1 NA TGTGCCAGCAGTGAATCGGGCCTAGCGCAGCAAGAGACCCAGTACTTC CASSESGLAQQETQYF
TRBJ1-2 many TRBV11-2 TRBD1 TGTGCCAGCAGCCCTGAGGGACAGGCCAACTATGGCTACACCTTC CASSPEGQANYGYTF
TRBJ1-1 NA TRBV5-1 NA TGCGCCAGCAGCGTGCTGGGGGGTTGGGCTGAAGCTTTCTTT CASSVLGGWAEAFF
TRBJ1-3 few TRBV7-8 NA TGTGCCAGCAGCTTAGCCCCCACCATATATTTT CASSLAPTIYF
TRBJ1-1 NA TRBV10-3 NA TGTGCCATCAGGGATAAAGGGGTCATCACTGAAGCTTTCTTT CAIRDKGVITEAFF
TRBJ1-2 NA TRBV29-1 NA TGCAGCGCATATAATAGGAGGGACTCGGCGGGCTATGGCTACACCTTC CSAYNRRDSAGYGYTF
TRBJ2-2 NA TRBV20-1 NA TGCAGTGCGACGAATCGGCAGGGAGGCGCCGGGGAGCTGTTTTTT CSATNRQGGAGELFF
TRBJ1-2 NA TRBV11-2 NA NA CASSFYICTWTAADGYTF
TRBJ2-7 NA TRBV20-1 TRBD2 TGCAGTGCTAAGGGACTAGCGGGAGCCTACGAGCAGTACTTC CSAKGLAGAYEQYF
TRBJ2-5 many TRBV15 NA TGTGCCACCAGCAGAGGTCTGGCGGGAGAGACCCAGTACTTC CATSRGLAGETQYF
TRBJ1-4 once TRBV12-3/TRBV12-4 NA TGTGCCAGCAGTTCTTTAGGGGGACGGGAAAAACTGTTTTTT CASSSLGGREKLFF
TRBJ2-5 NA TRBV10-3 NA TGTGCCGTACGGCGTTCGTGGGACCAAGAGACCCAGTACTTC CAVRRSWDQETQYF
TRBJ2-5 NA TRBV7-6 NA TGTGCCAGCAGCTATTATGGGACGGTCGAGACCCAGTACTTC CASSYYGTVETQYF